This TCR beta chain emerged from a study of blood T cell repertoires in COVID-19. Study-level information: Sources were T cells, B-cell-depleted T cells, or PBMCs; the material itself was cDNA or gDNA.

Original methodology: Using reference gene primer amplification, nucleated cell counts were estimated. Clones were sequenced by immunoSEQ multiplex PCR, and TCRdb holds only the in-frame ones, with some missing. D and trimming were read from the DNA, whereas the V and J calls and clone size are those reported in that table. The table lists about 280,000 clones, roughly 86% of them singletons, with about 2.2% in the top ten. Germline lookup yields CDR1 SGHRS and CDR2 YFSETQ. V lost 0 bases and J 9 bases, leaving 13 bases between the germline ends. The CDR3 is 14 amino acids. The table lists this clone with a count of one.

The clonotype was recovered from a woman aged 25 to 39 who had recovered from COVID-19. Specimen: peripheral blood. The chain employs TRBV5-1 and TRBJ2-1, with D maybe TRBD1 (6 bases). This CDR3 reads CASSLATGLFEQFF. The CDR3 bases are TGCGCCAGCAGCTTGGCTACAGGGCTTTTTGAGCAGTTCTTC. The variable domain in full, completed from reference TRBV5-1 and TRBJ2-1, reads KAGVTQTPRYLIKTRGQQVTLSCSPISGHRSVSWYQQTPGQGLQFLFEYFSETQRNKGNFPGRFSGRQFSNSRSEMNVSTLELGDSALYLCASSLATGLFEQFFGPGTRLTVL.